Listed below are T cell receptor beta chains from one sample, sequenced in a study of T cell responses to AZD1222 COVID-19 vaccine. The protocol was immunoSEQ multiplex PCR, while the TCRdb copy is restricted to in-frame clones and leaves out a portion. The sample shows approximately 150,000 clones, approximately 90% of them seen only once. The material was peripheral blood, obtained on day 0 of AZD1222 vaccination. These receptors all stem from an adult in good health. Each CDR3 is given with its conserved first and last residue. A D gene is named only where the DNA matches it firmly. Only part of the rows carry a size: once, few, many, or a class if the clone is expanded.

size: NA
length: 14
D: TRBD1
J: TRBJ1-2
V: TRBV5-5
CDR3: CASSGAGGAYGYTF
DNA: TGTGCCAGCAGCGGGGCAGGGGGCGCTTATGGCTACACCTTC

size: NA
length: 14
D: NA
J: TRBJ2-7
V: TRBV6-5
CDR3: CASRVDRSSYEQYF
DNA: TGTGCCAGCAGAGTAGACAGGAGCTCCTACGAGCAGTACTTC

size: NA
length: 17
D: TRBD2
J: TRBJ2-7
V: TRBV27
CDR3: CASSLSNSGSYLYEQYF
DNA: TGTGCCAGCAGTTTATCCAATAGCGGGTCTTACCTCTACGAGCAGTACTTC

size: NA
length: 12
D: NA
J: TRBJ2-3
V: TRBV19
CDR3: CASSIEVDTQYF
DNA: TGTGCCAGTAGTATCGAAGTGGATACGCAGTATTTT

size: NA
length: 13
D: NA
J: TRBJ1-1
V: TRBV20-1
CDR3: CSASSGFGTEAFF
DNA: TGCAGTGCTAGTTCGGGATTTGGCACTGAAGCTTTCTTT

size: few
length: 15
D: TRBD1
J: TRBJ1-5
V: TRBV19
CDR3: CASSPPTGRIVPQHF
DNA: TGTGCCAGTAGTCCCCCGACAGGGAGGATTGTGCCCCAGCATTTT

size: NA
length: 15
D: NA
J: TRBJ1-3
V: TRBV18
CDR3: CASSDSESSGNTIYF
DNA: TGTGCCAGCTCAGATTCGGAAAGCTCTGGAAACACCATATATTTT

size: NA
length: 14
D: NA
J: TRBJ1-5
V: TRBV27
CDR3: CATNSGSFNQPQHF
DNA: TGTGCCACCAACTCAGGGTCCTTCAATCAGCCCCAGCATTTT

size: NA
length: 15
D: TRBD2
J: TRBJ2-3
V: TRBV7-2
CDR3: CASSPEGTSRDTQYF
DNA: TGTGCCAGCAGCCCCGAAGGGACTAGCAGGGATACGCAGTATTTT

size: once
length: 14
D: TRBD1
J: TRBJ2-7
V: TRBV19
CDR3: CASRNGQATYEQYF
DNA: TGTGCCAGTAGAAATGGACAGGCGACCTACGAGCAGTACTTC

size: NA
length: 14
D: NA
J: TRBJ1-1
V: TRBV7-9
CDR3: CASSLAGGVTEAFF
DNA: TGTGCCAGCAGCTTAGCGGGAGGGGTAACTGAAGCTTTCTTT

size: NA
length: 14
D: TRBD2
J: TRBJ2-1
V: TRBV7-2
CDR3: CASSLGLAGGWPFF
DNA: TGTGCCAGCAGCTTAGGACTAGCGGGAGGTTGGCCGTTCTTC

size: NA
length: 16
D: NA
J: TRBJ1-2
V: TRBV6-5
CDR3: CASSYSGNRMYYGYTF
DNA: TGTGCCAGCAGTTACTCAGGAAACAGGATGTACTATGGCTACACCTTC

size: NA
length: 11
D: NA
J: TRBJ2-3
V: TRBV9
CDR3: CASRLTDTQYF
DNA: TGTGCCAGCAGGTTAACAGATACGCAGTATTTT

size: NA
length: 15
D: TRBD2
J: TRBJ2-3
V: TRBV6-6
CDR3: CASSISGRESDTQYF
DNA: TGTGCCAGCAGTATTAGCGGGAGGGAGTCAGATACGCAGTATTTT

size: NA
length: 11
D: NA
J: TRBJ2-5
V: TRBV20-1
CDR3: CSARVGETQYF
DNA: TGCAGTGCTAGAGTAGGGGAGACCCAGTACTTC

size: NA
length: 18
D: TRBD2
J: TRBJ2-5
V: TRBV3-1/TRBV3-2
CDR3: CASSPQLAGGIKGETQYF
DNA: TGTGCCAGCAGCCCCCAACTAGCGGGAGGGATCAAGGGGGAGACCCAGTACTTC

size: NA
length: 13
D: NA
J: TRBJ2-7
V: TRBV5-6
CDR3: CASSLRGLGEQYF
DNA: TGTGCCAGCAGCTTACGGGGTCTCGGCGAGCAGTACTTC

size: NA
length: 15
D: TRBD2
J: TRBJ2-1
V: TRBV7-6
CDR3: CASSLAGGPVNEQFF
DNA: TGTGCCAGCAGCTTAGCGGGAGGGCCGGTTAATGAGCAGTTCTTC

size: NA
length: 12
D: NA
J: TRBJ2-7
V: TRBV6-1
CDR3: CASSDKTYEQYF
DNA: TGTGCCAGCAGTGACAAGACCTACGAGCAGTACTTC

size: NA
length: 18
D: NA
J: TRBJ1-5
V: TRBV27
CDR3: CASSSYALAESSNQPQHF
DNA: TGTGCCAGCAGTTCGTACGCGTTGGCAGAAAGTAGCAATCAGCCCCAGCATTTT

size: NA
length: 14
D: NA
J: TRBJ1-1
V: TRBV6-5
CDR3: CASSYTTYVTEAFF
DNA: TGTGCCAGCAGTTATACTACATATGTCACTGAAGCTTTCTTT

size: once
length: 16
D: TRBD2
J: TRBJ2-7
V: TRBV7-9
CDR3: CASSGGTSVPSYEQYF
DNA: TGTGCCAGCAGCGGGGGGACTAGCGTCCCCTCCTACGAGCAGTACTTC

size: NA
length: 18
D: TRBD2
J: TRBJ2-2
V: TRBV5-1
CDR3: CASSWLGTSGGNTGELFF
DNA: TGCGCCAGCAGCTGGCTCGGGACTAGCGGGGGGAACACCGGGGAGCTGTTTTTT

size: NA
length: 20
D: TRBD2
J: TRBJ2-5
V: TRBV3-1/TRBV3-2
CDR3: CASSQDRTSGRAKEWETQYF
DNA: TGTGCCAGCAGCCAAGACCGGACTAGCGGGAGGGCCAAAGAGTGGGAGACCCAGTACTTC

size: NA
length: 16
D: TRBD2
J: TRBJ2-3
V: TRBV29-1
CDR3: CSAGLAGVVGTDTQYF
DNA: TGCAGCGCGGGGCTAGCGGGAGTCGTTGGCACAGATACGCAGTATTTT

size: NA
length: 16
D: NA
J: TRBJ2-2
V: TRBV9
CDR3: CASSVGWAGNTGELFF
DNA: TGTGCCAGCAGCGTAGGGTGGGCAGGGAACACCGGGGAGCTGTTTTTT

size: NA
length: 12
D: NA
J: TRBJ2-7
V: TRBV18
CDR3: CASSPDSGEQYF
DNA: TGTGCCAGCTCTCCAGACAGCGGCGAGCAGTACTTC

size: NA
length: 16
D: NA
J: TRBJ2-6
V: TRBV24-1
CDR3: CATSDFNRAGANVLTF
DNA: TGTGCCACCAGTGATTTTAACAGGGCCGGGGCCAACGTCCTGACTTTC

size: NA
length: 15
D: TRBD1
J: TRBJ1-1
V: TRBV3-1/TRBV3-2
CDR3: CASSQMDRGNTEAFF
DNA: TGTGCCAGCAGCCAAATGGACAGGGGGAACACTGAAGCTTTCTTT

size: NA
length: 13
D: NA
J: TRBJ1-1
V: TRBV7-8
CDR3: CASSHNQGTEAFF
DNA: TGTGCCAGCAGCCATAATCAGGGGACTGAAGCTTTCTTT

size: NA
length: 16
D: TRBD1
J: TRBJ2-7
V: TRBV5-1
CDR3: CASSSRSGTGPYEQYF
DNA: TGCGCCAGCAGCTCGAGATCCGGGACAGGGCCCTACGAGCAGTACTTC

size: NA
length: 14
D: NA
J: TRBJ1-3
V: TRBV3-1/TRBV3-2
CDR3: CASSQDPRGNTIYF
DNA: TGTGCCAGCAGCCAAGATCCGCGGGGAAACACCATATATTTT

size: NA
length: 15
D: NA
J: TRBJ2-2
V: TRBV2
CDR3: CASSEVRGATGELFF
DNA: TGTGCCAGCAGTGAAGTCCGAGGGGCAACCGGGGAGCTGTTTTTT

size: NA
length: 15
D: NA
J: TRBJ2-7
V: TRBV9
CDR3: CASSVYPGNSYEQYF
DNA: TGTGCCAGCAGCGTATACCCGGGTAATAGCTACGAGCAGTACTTC

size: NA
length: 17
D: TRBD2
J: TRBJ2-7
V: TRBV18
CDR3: CASSPGASGRPSYEQYF
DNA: TGTGCCAGCTCACCGGGTGCTAGCGGGAGGCCCTCCTACGAGCAGTACTTC

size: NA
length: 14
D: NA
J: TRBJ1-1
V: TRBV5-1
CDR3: CASRLLTGVPEAFF
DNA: TGCGCCAGCAGACTCCTAACGGGGGTCCCTGAAGCTTTCTTT

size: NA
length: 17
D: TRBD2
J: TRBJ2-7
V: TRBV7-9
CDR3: CASSPPGGALISYEQYF
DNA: TGTGCCAGCAGCCCCCCCGGGGGGGCGCTAATATCCTACGAGCAGTACTTC

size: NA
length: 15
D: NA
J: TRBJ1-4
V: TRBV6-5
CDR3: CASSYSFSGDEKLFF
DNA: TGTGCCAGCAGTTATTCTTTTTCTGGGGATGAAAAACTGTTTTTT

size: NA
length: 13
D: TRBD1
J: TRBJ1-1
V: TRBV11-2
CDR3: CASSSWDSYEAFF
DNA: TGTGCCAGCAGCTCCTGGGACAGTTATGAGGCTTTCTTT

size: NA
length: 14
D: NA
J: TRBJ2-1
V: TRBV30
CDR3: CAWSVGGSYNEQFF
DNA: TGTGCCTGGAGTGTAGGGGGCTCCTACAATGAGCAGTTCTTC

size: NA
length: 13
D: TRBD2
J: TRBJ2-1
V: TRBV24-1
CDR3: CATSPGGDNEQFF
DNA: TGTGCCACCAGTCCCGGGGGGGACAATGAGCAGTTCTTC

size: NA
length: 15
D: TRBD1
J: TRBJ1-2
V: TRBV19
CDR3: CASTQNSGTAYGYTF
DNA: TGTGCCAGTACCCAAAACTCCGGGACAGCTTATGGCTACACCTTC

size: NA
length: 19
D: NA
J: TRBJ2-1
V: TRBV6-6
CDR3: CASSPPRGGPERSYNEQFF
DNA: TGTGCCAGCAGTCCCCCGCGGGGCGGACCGGAGCGGTCCTACAATGAGCAGTTCTTC